Reported below is one TCR beta chain. The target of this receptor is not known. No much larger clonotype is one base removed from it; base qualities were not supplied. In the prospective study, participants were about 18 to 95 years old, resided in 24 geographic areas of the United States, and were enrolled through a virtual design. Cohort assignment in the prospective study relied on participant-reported clinical history from a screening survey and a study questionnaire. Mobile phlebotomists in the prospective study collected whole blood, serum and a nasopharyngeal or oropharyngeal swab from every participant. Additional blood draws and questionnaires over an approximately 2-month period could optionally be provided by prospective study participants. Prospective study blood samples were shipped either frozen or at room temperature before DNA extraction. TCRbeta CDR3 regions were amplified from genomic DNA by means of the immunoSEQ Assay, a bias-controlled multiplex PCR. The source study handled its data this way. Within the assay, amplification of reference gene primers was used to estimate how many nucleated cells each sample contained. To quantify the absolute abundance of each unique TCRbeta CDR3 rearrangement, sequence reads were collapsed and filtered. Productive Simpson clonality was computed per sample as the square root of Simpson's diversity index over productive rearrangements. In its TCRdb copy, this immuneACCESS table keeps in-frame sequences only and misses some clones. Where compared with another copy, unresolved V genes explain less than half of these, and the others have no known cause. V, J and clone size were drawn from that table, and D and trimming were deduced from the DNA. This sample lists about 210,000 clones; approximately 86% were detected once. About 3.8% of the sample lies in the top ten.

The data were obtained in a study of blood T cell repertoires in COVID-19 (dated by TCRdb to 2020 to 2021). Describing the broader study: Samples from collaborators originated in the United States, Italy and Spain and spanned both the acute and convalescent phases of COVID-19. The material from the prospective study consisted of cDNA or gDNA derived from T cells, B-cell-depleted T cells, or PBMCs. Subjects who had been exposed to COVID-19, were actively infected with it, or had recovered from it provided the deeply sampled blood TCRbeta repertoires that made up the dataset. The repertoires were made available in a free public database intended to serve as a resource for research on the immune response to SARS-CoV-2. The samples were drawn from two sources: the first 160 participants of the ongoing ImmuneRACE study, and some 1,300 subjects contributed by 6 global collaborators. A de-identified subject ID, COVID-19 status, age in years and sex were almost always included in the sample metadata. Where available, HLA class I and class II types were obtained from metadata supplied by the sample provider rather than from assay-based typing.

The study at large found these results: How much clinical and demographic metadata was included differed by source and by participant, and the metadata was provided uncurated.

From its cysteine to its phenylalanine, the CDR3 spans 13 amino acids. Just CDR3 DNA is preserved here, 39 bases in frame from base 1. The germline V gene (reference sequence) gives CDR1 as MNHEY and CDR2 as SMNVEV. V lost 8 bases and J lost 0 bases; the stretch between them is 8 bases long. The sequence derives from a woman aged 40-49 years with acute COVID-19. Here the chain combines TRBV27 and TRBJ2-1; perhaps TRBD2 is the D gene, with 5 bases matching. Sequenced: PBMCs or T cells enriched from blood (not recorded which). The nucleotide sequence reads as follows: TGTGCCAGCGGCCGGGACTCCTACAATGAGCAGTTCTTC. Protein translation: CASGRDSYNEQFF.